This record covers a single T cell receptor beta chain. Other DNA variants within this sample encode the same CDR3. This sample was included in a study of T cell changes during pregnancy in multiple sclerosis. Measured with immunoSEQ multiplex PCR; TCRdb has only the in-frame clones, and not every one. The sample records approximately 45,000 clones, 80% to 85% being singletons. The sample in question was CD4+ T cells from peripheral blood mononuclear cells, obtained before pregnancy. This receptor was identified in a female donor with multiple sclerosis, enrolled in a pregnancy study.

The CDR3: CASSKGQGKETQYF. CDR3 in DNA: TGTGCCAGTAGTAAGGGACAGGGTAAAGAGACCCAGTACTTC. The chain has TRBV19 and TRBJ2-5; 9 bases agree with TRBD1. Germline CDR1 reads LNHDA; CDR2 reads SQIVND (reference sequence). CDR3 length equals 14 residues. V was pared by 4 bases and J by 3 bases, with 3 bases of the junction left unmatched. Complete variable domain (other parts from reference TRBV19 and TRBJ2-5): DGGITQSPKYLFRKEGQNVTLSCEQNLNHDAMYWYRQDPGQGLRLIYYSQIVNDFQKGDIAEGYSVSREKKESFPLTVTSAQKNPTAFYLCASSKGQGKETQYFGPGTRLLVL.